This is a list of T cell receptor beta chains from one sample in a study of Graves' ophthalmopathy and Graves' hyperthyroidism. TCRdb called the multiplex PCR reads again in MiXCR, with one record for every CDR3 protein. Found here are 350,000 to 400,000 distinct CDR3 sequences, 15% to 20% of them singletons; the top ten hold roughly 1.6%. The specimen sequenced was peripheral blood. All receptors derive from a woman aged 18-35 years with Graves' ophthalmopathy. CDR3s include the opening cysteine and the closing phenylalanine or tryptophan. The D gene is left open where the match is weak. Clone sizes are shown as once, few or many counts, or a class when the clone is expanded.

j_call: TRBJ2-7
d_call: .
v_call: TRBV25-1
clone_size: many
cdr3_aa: CASGPTSIHEQYF
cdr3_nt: TGTGCCAGCGGGCCGACATCTATTCACGAGCAGTACTTC

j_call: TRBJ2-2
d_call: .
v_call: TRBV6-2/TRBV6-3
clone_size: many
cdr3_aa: CASSNLGTGELFF
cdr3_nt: TGTGCCAGCTCAAACCTTGGTACCGGGGAGCTGTTTTTT

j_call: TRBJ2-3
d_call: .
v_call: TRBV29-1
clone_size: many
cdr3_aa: CSVERGLPTDTQYF
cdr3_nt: TGCAGCGTTGAGAGGGGCCTCCCCACAGATACGCAGTATTTT

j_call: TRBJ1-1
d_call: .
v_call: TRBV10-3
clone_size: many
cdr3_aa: CAISREVNTEAFF
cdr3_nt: TGTGCCATCAGCAGGGAAGTGAACACTGAAGCTTTCTTT

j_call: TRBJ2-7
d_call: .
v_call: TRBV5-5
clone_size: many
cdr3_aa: CASILSYGNEQYF
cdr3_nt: TGTGCCAGCATCCTAAGCTACGGTAACGAGCAGTACTTC

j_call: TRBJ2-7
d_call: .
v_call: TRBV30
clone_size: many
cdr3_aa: CAWSVRGRSSYEQYF
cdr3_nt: TGTGCCTGGAGTGTAAGGGGCCGTAGCTCCTACGAGCAGTACTTC

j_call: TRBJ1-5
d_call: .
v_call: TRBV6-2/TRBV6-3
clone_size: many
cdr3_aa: CASNGVKSNQPQHF
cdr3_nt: TGTGCCAGCAACGGAGTGAAAAGCAATCAGCCCCAGCATTTT

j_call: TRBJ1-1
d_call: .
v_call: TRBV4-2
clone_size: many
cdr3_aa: CASSQDGRLNTEAFF
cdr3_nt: TGTGCCAGCAGCCAAGATGGGAGGTTGAACACTGAAGCTTTCTTT

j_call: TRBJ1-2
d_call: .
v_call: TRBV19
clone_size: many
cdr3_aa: CASSIAGEIYGYTF
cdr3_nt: TGTGCCAGTAGTATCGCAGGGGAGATCTATGGCTACACCTTC

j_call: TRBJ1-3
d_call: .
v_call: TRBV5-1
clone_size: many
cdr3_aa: CASSLDGSSGSTIYF
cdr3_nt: TGCGCCAGCAGCTTGGACGGATCCTCTGGAAGCACCATATATTTT

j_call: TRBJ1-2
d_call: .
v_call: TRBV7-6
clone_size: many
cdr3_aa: CASSADMSVGYTF
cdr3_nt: TGTGCCAGCAGCGCCGACATGAGCGTCGGCTACACCTTC

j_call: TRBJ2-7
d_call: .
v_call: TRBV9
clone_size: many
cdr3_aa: CASGTSHEQYF
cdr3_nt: TGTGCCAGCGGGACATCACACGAGCAGTACTTC

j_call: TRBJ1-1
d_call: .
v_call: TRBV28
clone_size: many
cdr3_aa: CASSSGGGRPMNTEAFF
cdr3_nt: TGTGCCAGCAGTTCCGGGGGAGGACGGCCAATGAACACTGAAGCTTTCTTT

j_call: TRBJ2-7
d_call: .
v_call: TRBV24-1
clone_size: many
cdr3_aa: CARGQPYEQYF
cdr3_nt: TGTGCTAGGGGCCAGCCCTACGAGCAGTACTTC

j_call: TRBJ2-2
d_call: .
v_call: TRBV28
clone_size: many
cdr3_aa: CASRPPGGQGTGELFF
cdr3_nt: TGTGCCAGCAGGCCTCCAGGGGGGCAGGGCACCGGGGAGCTGTTTTTT